This TCR beta chain was captured in a study of T cells in localized non-small cell lung cancer. Study-wide results and caveats: Appearing in adjacent lung were a median roughly 60 of the top 100 tumor clones. Uninvolved adjacent lung had the highest recorded T cell clonality, with tumor below it. A higher density of T cells in blood coincided with extended overall survival. Analysis by sequencing included only one tumor region, so heterogeneity remains possible.

As to this clone: No antigen is known for it.

Trimming cost V 2 bases and J 10 bases, with 8 bases left between them. The germline V gene has CDR1 SNHLY and CDR2 FYNNEI. The CDR3 covers 11 residues. Profiling relied on immunoSEQ multiplex PCR, and the TCRdb table lists in-frame clones only, not all of them. This table holds about 25,000 clones, roughly 90% found once. This receptor was obtained from an older female donor with stage I lung adenocarcinoma. The chain links TRBV2 to TRBJ1-1; unclear D gene. The sequencing used peripheral blood, collected before any cancer treatment. CDR3 residues: CASSEILRAFF. The CDR3, as DNA: TGTGCCAGCAGTGAAATTTTGCGAGCTTTCTTT.